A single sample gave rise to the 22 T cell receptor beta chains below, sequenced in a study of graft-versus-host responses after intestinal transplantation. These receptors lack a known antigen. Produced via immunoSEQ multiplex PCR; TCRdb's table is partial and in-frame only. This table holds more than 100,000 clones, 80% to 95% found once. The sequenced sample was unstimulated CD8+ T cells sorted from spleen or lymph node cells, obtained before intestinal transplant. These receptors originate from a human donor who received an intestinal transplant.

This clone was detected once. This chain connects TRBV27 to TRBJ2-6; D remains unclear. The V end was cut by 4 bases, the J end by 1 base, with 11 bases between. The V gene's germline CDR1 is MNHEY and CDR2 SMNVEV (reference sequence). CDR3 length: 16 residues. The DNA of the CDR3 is TGTGCCAGCAGTTCGCTTACCCTTTCTGGGGCCAACGTCCTGACTTTC. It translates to CASSSLTLSGANVLTF. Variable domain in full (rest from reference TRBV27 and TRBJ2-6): EAQVTQNPRYLITVTGKKLTVTCSQNMNHEYMSWYRQDPGLGLRQIYYSMNVEVTDKGDVPEGYKVSRKEKRNFPLILESPSPNQTSLYFCASSSLTLSGANVLTFGAGSRLTVL.

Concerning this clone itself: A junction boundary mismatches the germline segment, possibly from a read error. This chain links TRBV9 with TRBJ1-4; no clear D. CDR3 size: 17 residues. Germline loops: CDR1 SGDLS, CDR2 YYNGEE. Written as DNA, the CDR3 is TGTGCCAGCGGCGTAGGACTCAACCTTAACTATAATGAAAAACTGTTTTTT. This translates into CASGVGLNLNYNEKLFF.

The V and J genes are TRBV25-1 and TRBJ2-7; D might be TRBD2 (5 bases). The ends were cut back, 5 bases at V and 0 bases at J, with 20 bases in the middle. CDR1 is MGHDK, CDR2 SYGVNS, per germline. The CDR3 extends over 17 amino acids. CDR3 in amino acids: CASSLSHGVKSSYEQYF. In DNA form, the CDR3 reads TGTGCCAGCAGTCTTAGCCACGGGGTAAAATCCTCCTACGAGCAGTACTTC.

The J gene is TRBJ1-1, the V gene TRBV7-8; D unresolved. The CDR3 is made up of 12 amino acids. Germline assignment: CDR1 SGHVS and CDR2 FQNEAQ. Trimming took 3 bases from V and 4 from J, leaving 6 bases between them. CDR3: CASSFTITEAFF. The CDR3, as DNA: TGTGCCAGCAGCTTTACTATCACTGAAGCTTTCTTT. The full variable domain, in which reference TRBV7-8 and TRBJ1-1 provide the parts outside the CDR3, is GAGVSQSPRYKVAKRGQDVALRCDPISGHVSLFWYQQALGQGPEFLTYFQNEAQLDKSGLPSDRFFAERPEGSVSTLKIQRTQQEDSAVYLCASSFTITEAFFGQGTRLTVV.

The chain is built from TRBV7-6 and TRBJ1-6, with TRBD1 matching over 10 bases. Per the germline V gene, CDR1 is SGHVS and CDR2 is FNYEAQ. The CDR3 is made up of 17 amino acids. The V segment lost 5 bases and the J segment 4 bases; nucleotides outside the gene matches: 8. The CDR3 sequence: CASSPGQGHYYNSPLHF. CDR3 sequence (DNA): TGTGCCAGCAGCCCGGGACAGGGGCATTATTATAATTCACCCCTCCACTTT.

The CDR3 is CASRNPGVAFF. CDR3 nucleotides: TGTGCCAGTAGAAATCCGGGGGTAGCTTTCTTT. The gene calls are TRBV19 and TRBJ1-1, with D perhaps matching TRBD1 (5 bases). Trimming shortened V by 6 bases and J by 10 bases, and 12 bases separated the two germline ends. Germline CDR1 is LNHDA and CDR2 is SQIVND (reference sequence). The CDR3 consists of 11 residues.

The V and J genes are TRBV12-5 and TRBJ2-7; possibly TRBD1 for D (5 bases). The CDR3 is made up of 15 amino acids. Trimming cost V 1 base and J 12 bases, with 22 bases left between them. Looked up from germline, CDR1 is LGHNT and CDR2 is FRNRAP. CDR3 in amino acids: CASGLDQGVQNVLYF. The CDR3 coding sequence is TGTGCTAGTGGTTTGGATCAGGGCGTGCAAAATGTGCTGTACTTC.

The CDR3 is CASSLDMRLNTEAFF. CDR3 nucleotides: TGTGCCAGCAGCTTAGACATGCGCCTGAACACTGAAGCTTTCTTT. The V gene is TRBV11-2, the J gene TRBJ1-1, with D uncertain. This CDR3 is 15 amino acids long. Trimming cost V 0 bases and J 0 bases, with 8 bases left between them. Germline V gene sequence: CDR1 SGHAT, CDR2 FQNNGV.

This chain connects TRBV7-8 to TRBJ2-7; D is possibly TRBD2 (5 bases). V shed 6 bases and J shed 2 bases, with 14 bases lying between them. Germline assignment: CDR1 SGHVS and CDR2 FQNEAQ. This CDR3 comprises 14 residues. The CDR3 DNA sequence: TGTGCCAGCAGATTGGGTGAGGGTACCTACGAGCAGTACTTC. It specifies CASRLGEGTYEQYF.

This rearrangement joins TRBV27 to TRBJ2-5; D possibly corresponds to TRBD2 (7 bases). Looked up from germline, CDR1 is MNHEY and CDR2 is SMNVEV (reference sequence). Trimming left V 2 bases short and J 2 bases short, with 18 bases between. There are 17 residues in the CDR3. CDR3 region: CASSLRGGRDNQETQYF. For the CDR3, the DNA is TGTGCCAGCAGTTTAAGGGGGGGTCGGGACAATCAAGAGACCCAGTACTTC.

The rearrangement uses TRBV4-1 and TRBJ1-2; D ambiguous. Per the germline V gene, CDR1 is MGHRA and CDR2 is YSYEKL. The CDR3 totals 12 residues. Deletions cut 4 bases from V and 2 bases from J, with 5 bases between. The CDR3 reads CASSPGNYGYTF. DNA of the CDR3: TGCGCCAGCAGCCCCGGGAACTATGGCTACACCTTC.

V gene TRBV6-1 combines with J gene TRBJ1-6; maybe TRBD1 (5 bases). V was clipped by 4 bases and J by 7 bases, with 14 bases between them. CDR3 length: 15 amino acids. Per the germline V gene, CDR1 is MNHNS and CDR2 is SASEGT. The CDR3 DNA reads TGTGCCAGCAGTGTTCGAGGGGTCCTCAATTCACCCCTCCACTTT. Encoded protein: CASSVRGVLNSPLHF.

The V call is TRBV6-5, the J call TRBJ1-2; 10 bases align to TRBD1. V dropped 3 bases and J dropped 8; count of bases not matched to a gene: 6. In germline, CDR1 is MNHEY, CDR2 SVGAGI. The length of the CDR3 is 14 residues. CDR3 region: CASSYRGQGWGYTF. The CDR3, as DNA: TGTGCCAGCAGTTATCGGGGACAGGGGTGGGGCTACACCTTC.

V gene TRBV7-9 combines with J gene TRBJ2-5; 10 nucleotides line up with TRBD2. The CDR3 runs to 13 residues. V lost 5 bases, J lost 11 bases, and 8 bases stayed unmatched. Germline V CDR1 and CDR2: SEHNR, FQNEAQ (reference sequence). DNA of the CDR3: TGTGCCAGCAGCCCAGCGGGGGGGCTTGAGCAGTACTTC. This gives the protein CASSPAGGLEQYF.

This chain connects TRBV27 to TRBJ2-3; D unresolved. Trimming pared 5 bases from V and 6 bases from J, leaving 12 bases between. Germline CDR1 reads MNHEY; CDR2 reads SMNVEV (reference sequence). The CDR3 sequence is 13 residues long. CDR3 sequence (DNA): TGTGCCAGCAGTCGCGGAGCTTTGGATACGCAGTATTTT. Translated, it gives CASSRGALDTQYF.

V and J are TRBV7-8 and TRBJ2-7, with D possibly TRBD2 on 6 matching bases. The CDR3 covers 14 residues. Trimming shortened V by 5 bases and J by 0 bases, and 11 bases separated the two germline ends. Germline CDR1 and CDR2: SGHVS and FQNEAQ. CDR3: CASSGGLLSYEQYF. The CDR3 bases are TGTGCCAGCAGCGGGGGACTCCTCTCCTACGAGCAGTACTTC.

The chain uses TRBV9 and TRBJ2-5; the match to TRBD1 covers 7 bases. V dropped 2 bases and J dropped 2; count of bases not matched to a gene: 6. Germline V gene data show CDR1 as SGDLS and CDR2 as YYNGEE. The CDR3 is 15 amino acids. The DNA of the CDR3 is TGTGCCAGCAGCGTCGGGACAGCGCATCAAGAGACCCAGTACTTC. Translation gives CASSVGTAHQETQYF.

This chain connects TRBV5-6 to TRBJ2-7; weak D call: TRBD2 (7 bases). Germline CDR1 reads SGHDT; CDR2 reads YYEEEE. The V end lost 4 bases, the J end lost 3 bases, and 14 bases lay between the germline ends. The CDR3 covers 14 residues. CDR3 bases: TGTGCCAGCAGCCCGGGGGGCGCGGACTACGAGCAGTACTTC. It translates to CASSPGGADYEQYF.

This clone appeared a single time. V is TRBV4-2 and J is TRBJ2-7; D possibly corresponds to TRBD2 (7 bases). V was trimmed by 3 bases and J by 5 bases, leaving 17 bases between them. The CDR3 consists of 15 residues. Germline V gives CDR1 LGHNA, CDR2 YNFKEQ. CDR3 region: CASSHRGGAVDEQYF. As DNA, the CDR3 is TGTGCCAGCAGCCATCGAGGGGGGGCAGTCGACGAGCAGTACTTC.

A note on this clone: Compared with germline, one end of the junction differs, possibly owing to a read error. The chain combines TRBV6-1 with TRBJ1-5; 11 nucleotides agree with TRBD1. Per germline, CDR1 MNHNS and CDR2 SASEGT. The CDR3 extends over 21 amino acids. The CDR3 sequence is CASREEGQGDPIQYSNQPQHF. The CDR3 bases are TGTGCCAGCAGGGAAGAGGGACAGGGGGACCCGATTCAATATAGCAATCAGCCCCAGCATTTT.

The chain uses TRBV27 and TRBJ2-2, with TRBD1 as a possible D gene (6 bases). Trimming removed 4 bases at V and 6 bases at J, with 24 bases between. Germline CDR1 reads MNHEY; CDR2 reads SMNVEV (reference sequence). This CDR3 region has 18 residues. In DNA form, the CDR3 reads TGTGCCAGCAGTTCCCCGGGCCTTTGGGGACAACGGTCCGGGGAGCTGTTTTTT. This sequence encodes CASSSPGLWGQRSGELFF.

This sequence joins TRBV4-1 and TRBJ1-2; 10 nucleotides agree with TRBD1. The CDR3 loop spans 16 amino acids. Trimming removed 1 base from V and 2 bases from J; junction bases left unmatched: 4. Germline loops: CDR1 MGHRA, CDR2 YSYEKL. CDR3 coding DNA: TGCGCCAGCAGCCAAGTCAGGGGACAGGGGAACTATGGCTACACCTTC. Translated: CASSQVRGQGNYGYTF.